The TCR beta chain described here comes from a study of T-cell reconstitution after alpha-beta-depleted transplantation in children. It was with unique molecular identifiers that the TCRbeta library was prepared. TCRdb re-analysed the PCR reads in MiXCR, keeping a single row per CDR3 protein. Of around 450,000 distinct CDR3 sequences in the sample, roughly 15% are singletons; the top ten hold roughly 29%. V was shortened by 0 bases and J by 2 bases, with 10 bases between the two germline ends. Germline CDR1 SGDLS, CDR2 YYNGEE. This CDR3 is built from 15 residues. This clonotype was seen a few times. Antigen specificity is unknown. Study-level findings and limits: Approximately two months post-transplant, alpha-beta T cells reportedly originated from several hundred expanded graft clones. Surviving recipient cells, namely T cells and thymic progenitors, were the source of high day-60 TCRbeta diversity in some patients. Among T cells one year after transplant, newly produced cells accounted for most counts and diversity.

This receptor was obtained from a boy younger than two who had a stem cell transplant for Wiskott-Aldrich syndrome, so the T cells may come from the graft donor. This chain joins TRBV9 and TRBJ2-3, with D perhaps TRBD2 (5 bases). The specimen comprised PBMCs, mostly from graft donor cells, sampled 360 days after TCRalphabeta/CD19-depleted stem cell transplant. The CDR3 protein is CASSVERSPTDTQYF. DNA of the CDR3: TGTGCCAGCAGCGTAGAGCGGAGCCCCACAGATACGCAGTATTTT.